This T cell receptor beta chain stems from a study of human T cells and chemical hapten exposure. Study information: The study traced per-sample TCR yield variation mainly to small differences in pooled library volumes.

The time point here: patch test 2, 6 weeks after DPC sensitization. Treatment of the sample: therapeutic diphenylcyclopropenone sensitization with weekly scalp DPC. Patients had alopecia, were aged 18 to 70, and were not pregnant. This clonotype was observed at least ten times. The V gene lost 1 base and the J gene lost 6 bases, with 18 bases spanning the gap. The CDR3 runs to 16 residues. Germline lookup yields CDR1 SGHTA and CDR2 FQGNSA. Each CDR3 protein gets one entry after TCRdb re-called the RACE reads with MiXCR. Found here are around 360,000 distinct CDR3 sequences, roughly 6.3% of them singletons; the top ten hold approximately 5.4%.

The chain joins TRBV7-2 to TRBJ1-1, with D possibly TRBD1 on 6 matching bases. The sequence was collected from a woman between 18 and 30 years old with alopecia areata. Some clones in this sample may be carry-over from other donors' samples. The sequencing here drew on whole blood, taken in connection with sensitization to the hapten diphenylcyclopropenone (DPC). The CDR3 protein is CASSLGLGAPRPEAFF. The CDR3 DNA follows: TGTGCCAGCAGCTTAGGTTTGGGGGCGCCGCGCCCTGAAGCTTTCTTT.